The 12 T cell receptor beta chains below were found in one sample sequenced in a study of beta chain features in type 1 diabetes. The whole isolated RNA underwent reverse transcription, so sequencing captured expressed TCRB transcripts. Assay: immunoSEQ multiplex PCR; the TCRdb copy retains only in-frame clones and omits some. Of about 19,000 clones listed, around 50% are singletons. Sequencing was performed on stem cell memory CD4+ T cells from blood. All receptors come from a man aged 18 to 30 in good health.

V is TRBV18 and J is TRBJ1-5; 10 positions match TRBD1. V gave up 3 bases and J gave up 1 base; unmatched junction bases: 3. The CDR3 length is 16 residues. Germline CDR1 and CDR2: KGHSH and LQKENI. The CDR3, as DNA: TGTGCCAGCTCACCTGGACAGGGGGGGAGCAATCAGCCCCAGCATTTT. This gives the protein CASSPGQGGSNQPQHF.

The gene calls are TRBV6-5 and TRBJ1-5; D is undetermined. Trimming pared 4 bases from V and 2 bases from J, leaving 6 bases between. This CDR3 comprises 13 residues. From germline, CDR1 is MNHEY and CDR2 SVGAGI. CDR3 loop: CASSSGGNQPQHF. The CDR3 coding sequence is TGTGCCAGCAGTTCGGGTGGCAATCAGCCCCAGCATTTT.

J is TRBJ1-2 and V is TRBV7-2; a possible D gene is TRBD1 (5 bases). Per the germline V gene, CDR1 is SGHTA and CDR2 is FQGNSA. V dropped 4 bases and J dropped 2 bases, with 11 bases sitting between them. This CDR3 contains 14 residues. The CDR3 reads CASSSPTANYGYTF. As DNA, the CDR3 is TGTGCCAGCAGCTCTCCGACAGCGAACTATGGCTACACCTTC.

The chain links TRBV7-2 to TRBJ2-7; 14 bases line up with TRBD2. Losses at the gene ends were 1 base for V and 2 bases for J; bases not matched to a gene: 7. CDR1 and CDR2 from the germline V gene are SGHTA and FQGNSA. CDR3 length equals 18 residues. This CDR3 reads CASSLVGLAGVPAYEQYF. Here the CDR3 DNA reads TGTGCCAGCAGCTTAGTGGGACTAGCGGGAGTGCCAGCCTACGAGCAGTACTTC.

The genes are TRBV9 and TRBJ2-3; D uncertain. CDR3 length: 16 amino acids. Germline V gives CDR1 SGDLS, CDR2 YYNGEE. Trimming cost V 4 bases and J 1 base, with 16 bases left between them. The CDR3 sequence: CASSQNGGVRTDTQYF. DNA of the CDR3: TGTGCCAGCAGCCAGAACGGCGGAGTCCGCACAGATACGCAGTATTTT.

This clone was seen a handful of times. This chain links TRBV6-6 with TRBJ1-5; 9 bases match TRBD1. Germline loops: CDR1 MNHNY, CDR2 SVGAGI (reference sequence). This CDR3 contains 15 residues. Germline trimming cut 5 bases from V and 6 bases from J; bases unmatched to any gene: 8. This CDR3 is CASSPGQGSFQPQHF. The CDR3, as DNA: TGTGCCAGCAGTCCGGGACAGGGTTCTTTTCAGCCCCAGCATTTT.

The sample holds a few counts of this clone. The chain joins TRBV28 to TRBJ2-7, with D maybe TRBD1 (5 bases). The CDR3 extends over 12 amino acids. Trimming cost V 4 bases and J 6 bases, with 10 bases left between them. CDR1 is MDHEN, CDR2 SYDVKM, per germline. CDR3 sequence: CASSSGIGEQYF. DNA for the CDR3: TGTGCCAGCAGTTCAGGGATAGGCGAGCAGTACTTC.

This clone was counted a single time. This sequence joins TRBV4-3 and TRBJ1-5; TRBD1 matches 7 bases. Trimming took 0 bases from V and 4 from J; bases not matched to a gene: 6. The CDR3 has 16 residues. CDR1 is LGHNA, CDR2 YSLEER, per germline. As DNA, the CDR3 is TGCGCCAGCAGCCAAGAGATAGGCAGGGGGAATCAGCCCCAGCATTTT. It is translated as CASSQEIGRGNQPQHF.

The chain uses TRBV21-1 and TRBJ2-6; the table's D call, TRBD1, has no DNA check behind it. TRBV21-1 is a pseudogene segment. The CDR3 totals 18 residues. The CDR3 nucleotides are TGTGCCAGCAGCAACTACCGGGACAGAGCCTCTGGGGCCAACGTCCTGACTTTC. Translation gives CASSNYRDRASGANVLTF.

This chain joins TRBV28 and TRBJ1-4; a possible D gene is TRBD1 (5 bases). CDR1 is MDHEN, CDR2 SYDVKM, per germline. The V end was cut by 5 bases, the J end by 4 bases, with 8 bases between. The CDR3 covers 13 residues. The CDR3 DNA is TGTGCCAGCAGTCGGGGGGGTAATGAAAAACTGTTTTTT. Translated: CASSRGGNEKLFF.

The chain uses TRBV14 and TRBJ1-4, with 9 bases matching TRBD1. Germline lookup yields CDR1 SGHDN and CDR2 FVKESK. The CDR3 sequence is 18 residues long. V trimming: 4 bases; J trimming: 10 bases; junction bases outside the gene matches: 19. CDR3 coding DNA: TGTGCCAGCAGCCGAGCGGGCTCCAACTCAATGGGACAGGGAAAACTGTTTTTT. Residues: CASSRAGSNSMGQGKLFF.

This clone was detected a few times. This CDR3 reads CASSLLAEQFF. CDR3 coding DNA: TGTGCCAGCAGCTTGTTGGCCGAGCAGTTCTTC. This rearrangement joins TRBV5-6 to TRBJ2-1, with no clear D. From germline, CDR1 is SGHDT and CDR2 YYEEEE. The CDR3 contains 11 residues. V lost 1 base to trimming and J lost 10 bases, with 6 bases between them.